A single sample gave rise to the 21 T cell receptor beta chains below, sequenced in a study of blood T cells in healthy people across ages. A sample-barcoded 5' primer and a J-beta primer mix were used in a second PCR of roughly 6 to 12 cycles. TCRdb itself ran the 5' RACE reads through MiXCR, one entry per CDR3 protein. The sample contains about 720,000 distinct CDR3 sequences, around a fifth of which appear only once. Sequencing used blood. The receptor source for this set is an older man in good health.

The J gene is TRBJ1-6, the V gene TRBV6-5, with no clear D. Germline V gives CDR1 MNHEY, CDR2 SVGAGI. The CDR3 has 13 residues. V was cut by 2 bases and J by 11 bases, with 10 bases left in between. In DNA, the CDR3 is TGTGCCAGCAGTTACAAGAACCTCCCACCCCTCCACTTT. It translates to CASSYKNLPPLHF.

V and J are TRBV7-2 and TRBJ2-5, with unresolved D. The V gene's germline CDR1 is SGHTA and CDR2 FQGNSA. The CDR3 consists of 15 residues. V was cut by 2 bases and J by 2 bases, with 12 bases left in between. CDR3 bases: TGTGCCAGCAGCTTATTTGCAGGCCGACAAGAGACCCAGTACTTC. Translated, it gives CASSLFAGRQETQYF.

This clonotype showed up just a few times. CDR3 region: CASSQGLGYTF. CDR3 DNA: TGTGCCAGCAGTCAGGGCTTAGGCTACACCTTC. This chain links TRBV12-3 or TRBV12-4 with TRBJ1-2; D may be TRBD1 (5 bases). The length of the CDR3 is 11 residues. V was trimmed by 5 bases and J by 8 bases, leaving 9 bases between them.

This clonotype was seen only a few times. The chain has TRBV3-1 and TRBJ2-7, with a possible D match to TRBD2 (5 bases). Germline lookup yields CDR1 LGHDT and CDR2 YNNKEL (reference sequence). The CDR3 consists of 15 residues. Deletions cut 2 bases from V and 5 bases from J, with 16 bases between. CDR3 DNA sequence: TGTGCCAGCAGCCAACATCGGGATGAGGCCCACGAGCAGTACTTC. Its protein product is CASSQHRDEAHEQYF.

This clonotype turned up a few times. The CDR3 reads CASSPSTPGRLNEKLFF. The DNA of the CDR3 is TGTGCCAGCTCACCGAGCACACCGGGACGGCTTAATGAAAAACTGTTTTTT. This rearrangement joins TRBV18 to TRBJ1-4, with D tentatively TRBD1 (5 bases). Trimming removed 3 bases from V and 4 bases from J, with 18 bases in between. The V gene's germline CDR1 is KGHSH and CDR2 LQKENI. CDR3 length equals 17 residues.

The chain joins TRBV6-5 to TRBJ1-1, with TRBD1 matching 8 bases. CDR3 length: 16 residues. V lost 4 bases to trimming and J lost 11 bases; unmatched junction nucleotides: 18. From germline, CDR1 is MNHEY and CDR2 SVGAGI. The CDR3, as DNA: TGTGCCAGCAGTTCCTCCAGTGGCAGGGGGCAAAAGGGGGCTTTCTTT. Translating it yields CASSSSSGRGQKGAFF.

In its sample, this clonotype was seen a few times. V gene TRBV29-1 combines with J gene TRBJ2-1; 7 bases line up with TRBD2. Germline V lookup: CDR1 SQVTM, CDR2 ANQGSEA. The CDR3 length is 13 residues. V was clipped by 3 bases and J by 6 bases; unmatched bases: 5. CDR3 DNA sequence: TGCAGCGTTGATATCTGGGGGGGCAATGAGCAGTTCTTC. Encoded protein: CSVDIWGGNEQFF.

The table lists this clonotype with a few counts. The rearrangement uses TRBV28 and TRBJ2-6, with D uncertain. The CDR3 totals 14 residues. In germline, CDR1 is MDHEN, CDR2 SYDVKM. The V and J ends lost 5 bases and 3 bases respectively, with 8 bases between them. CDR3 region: CASSGFGGANVLTF. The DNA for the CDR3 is TGTGCCAGCAGTGGGTTCGGTGGGGCCAACGTCCTGACTTTC.

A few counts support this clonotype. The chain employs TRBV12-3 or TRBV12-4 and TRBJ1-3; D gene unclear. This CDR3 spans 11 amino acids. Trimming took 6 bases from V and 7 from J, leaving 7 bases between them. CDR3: CASSPANTIYF. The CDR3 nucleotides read TGTGCCAGCAGCCCCGCGAACACCATATATTTT.

The chain's CDR3 is CASSEFPPATGELFF. CDR3 in DNA: TGTGCCAGCAGTGAATTCCCTCCCGCCACCGGGGAGCTGTTTTTT. This chain uses TRBV2 with TRBJ2-2; D is ambiguous. The germline CDR1 and CDR2 sequences are SNHLY and FYNNEI. Trimming removed 2 bases from V and 4 bases from J, with 11 bases in between. The length of the CDR3 is 15 residues.

Here the CDR3 DNA reads TGTGCCAGTAGCATGGCCGGGGAACTAGCCAAAAACATTCAGTACTTC. This gives the protein CASSMAGELAKNIQYF. The chain joins TRBV19 to TRBJ2-4, with a weak D call TRBD2 (5 bases). CDR1 and CDR2 (germline): LNHDA, SQIVND (reference sequence). Trimming took off 6 bases at V and 0 bases at J, with 15 bases between the two ends. The CDR3 spans 16 residues.

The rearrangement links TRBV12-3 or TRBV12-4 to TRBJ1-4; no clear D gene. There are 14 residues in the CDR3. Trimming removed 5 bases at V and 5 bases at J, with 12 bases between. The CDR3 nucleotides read TGTGCCAGCAGTAAAGGCGCGGGGAATGAAAAACTGTTTTTT. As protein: CASSKGAGNEKLFF.

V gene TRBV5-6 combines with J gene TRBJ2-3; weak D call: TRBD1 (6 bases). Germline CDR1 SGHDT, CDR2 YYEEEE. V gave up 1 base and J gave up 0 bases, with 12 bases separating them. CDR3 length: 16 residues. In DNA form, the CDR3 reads TGTGCCAGCAGCTTGACAGGACAGCCTAGCACAGATACGCAGTATTTT. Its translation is CASSLTGQPSTDTQYF.

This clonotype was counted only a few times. DNA of the CDR3: TGCAGTGCGAGACAGGGGGCGCTTGGCTACACCTTC. It specifies CSARQGALGYTF. The chain uses TRBV20-1 and TRBJ1-2; 10 nucleotides line up with TRBD1. From germline, CDR1 is DFQATT and CDR2 SNEGSKA (reference sequence). This CDR3 contains 12 residues. The junction had 5 bases not matched to a gene; V was cut back by 6 bases and J by 7 bases.

The CDR3 region has the DNA TGTGCCAGCACCGATGACAGGGGGCTGGAGGGCTACACCTTC. Amino acid sequence: CASTDDRGLEGYTF. The chain carries TRBV3-1 and TRBJ1-2; TRBD1 matches at 10 bases. The V gene end was trimmed by 7 bases and the J gene end by 8 bases; junction bases not matched to a gene: 10. The length of the CDR3 is 14 residues. The germline V gene encodes CDR1 LGHDT and CDR2 YNNKEL (reference sequence). Using reference TRBV3-1 and TRBJ1-2 for the parts outside the CDR3, the full variable domain is DTAVSQTPKYLVTQMGNDKSIKCEQNLGHDTMYWYKQDSKKFLKIMFSYNNKELIINETVPNRFSPKSPDKAHLNLHINSLELGDSAVYFCASTDDRGLEGYTFGSGTRLTVV.

The CDR3 region is CASSPDRYNEQFF. The CDR3 nucleotides read TGTGCCAGCAGCCCTGACAGATACAATGAGCAGTTCTTC. V and J are TRBV6-2 or TRBV6-3 and TRBJ2-1; TRBD1 might be the D (5 bases). The CDR3 extends over 13 amino acids. The germline V and J ends were trimmed by 6 bases and 4 bases, with 10 bases remaining between them. In germline, CDR1 is MNHEY, CDR2 SVGEGT.

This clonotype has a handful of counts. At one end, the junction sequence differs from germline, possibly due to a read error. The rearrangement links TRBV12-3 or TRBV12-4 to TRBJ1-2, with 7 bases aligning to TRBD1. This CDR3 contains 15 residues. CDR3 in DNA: TGTGCCAGCAGTTACTCAGTCGGCCTCGGAGGGGGCTGCACCTTC. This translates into CASSYSVGLGGGCTF.

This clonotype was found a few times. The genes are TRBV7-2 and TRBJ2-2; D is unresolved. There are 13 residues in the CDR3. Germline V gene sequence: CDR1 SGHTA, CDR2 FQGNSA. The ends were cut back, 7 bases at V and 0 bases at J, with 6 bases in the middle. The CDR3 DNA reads TGTGCCAGCACCTTGGCGAACACCGGGGAGCTGTTTTTT. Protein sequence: CASTLANTGELFF.

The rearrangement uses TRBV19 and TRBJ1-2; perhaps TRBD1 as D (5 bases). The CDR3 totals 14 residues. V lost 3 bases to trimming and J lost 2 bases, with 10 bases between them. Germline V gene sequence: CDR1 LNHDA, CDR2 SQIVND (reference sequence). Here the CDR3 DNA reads TGTGCCAGTAGTATGGGGGAATCCAACTATGGCTACACCTTC. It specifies CASSMGESNYGYTF.

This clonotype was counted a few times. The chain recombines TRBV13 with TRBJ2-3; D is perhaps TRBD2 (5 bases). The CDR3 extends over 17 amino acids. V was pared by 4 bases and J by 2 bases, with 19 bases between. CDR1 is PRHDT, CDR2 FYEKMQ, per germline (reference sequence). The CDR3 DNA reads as TGTGCCAGCAGCTCCCCTACGTCGAGCGGACTCACAGATACGCAGTATTTT. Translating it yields CASSSPTSSGLTDTQYF. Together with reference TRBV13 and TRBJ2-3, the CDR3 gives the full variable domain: AAGVIQSPRHLIKEKRETATLKCYPIPRHDTVYWYQQGPGQDPQFLISFYEKMQSDKGSIPDRFSAQQFSDYHSELNMSSLELGDSALYFCASSSPTSSGLTDTQYFGPGTRLTVL.

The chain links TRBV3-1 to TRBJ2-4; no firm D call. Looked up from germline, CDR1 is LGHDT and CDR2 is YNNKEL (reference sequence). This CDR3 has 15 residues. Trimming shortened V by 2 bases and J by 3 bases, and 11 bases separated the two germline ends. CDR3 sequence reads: CASSQSDLDKNIQYF. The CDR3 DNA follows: TGTGCCAGCAGCCAATCGGATCTAGACAAAAACATTCAGTACTTC. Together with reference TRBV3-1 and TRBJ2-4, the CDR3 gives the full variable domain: DTAVSQTPKYLVTQMGNDKSIKCEQNLGHDTMYWYKQDSKKFLKIMFSYNNKELIINETVPNRFSPKSPDKAHLNLHINSLELGDSAVYFCASSQSDLDKNIQYFGAGTRLSVL.